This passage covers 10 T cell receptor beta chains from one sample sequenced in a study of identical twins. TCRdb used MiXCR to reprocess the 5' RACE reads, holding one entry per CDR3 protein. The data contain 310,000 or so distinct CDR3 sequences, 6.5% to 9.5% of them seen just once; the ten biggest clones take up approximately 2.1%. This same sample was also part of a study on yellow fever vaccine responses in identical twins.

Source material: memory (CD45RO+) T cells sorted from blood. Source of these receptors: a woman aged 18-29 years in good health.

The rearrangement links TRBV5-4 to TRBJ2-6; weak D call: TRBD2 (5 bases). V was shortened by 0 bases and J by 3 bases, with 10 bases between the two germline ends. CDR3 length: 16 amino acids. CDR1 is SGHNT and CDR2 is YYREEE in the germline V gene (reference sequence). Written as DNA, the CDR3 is TGTGCCAGCAGCTTGGCCAGGAGCGGTGGGGCCAACGTCCTGACTTTC. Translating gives CASSLARSGGANVLTF.

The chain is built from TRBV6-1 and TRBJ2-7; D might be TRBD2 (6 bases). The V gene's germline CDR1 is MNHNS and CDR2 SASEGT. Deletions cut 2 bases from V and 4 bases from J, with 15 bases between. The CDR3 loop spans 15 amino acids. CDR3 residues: CASSEHGSGSYEQYV. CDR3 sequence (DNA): TGTGCCAGCAGTGAACATGGTAGCGGTTCTTACGAGCAGTACGTC.

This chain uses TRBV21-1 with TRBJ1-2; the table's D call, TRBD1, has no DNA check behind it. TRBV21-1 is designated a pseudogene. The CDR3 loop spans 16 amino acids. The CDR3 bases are TGTGCCAGCAGCAAAGCTCGGGACATCCATAACTATGGCTACACCTTC. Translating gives CASSKARDIHNYGYTF.

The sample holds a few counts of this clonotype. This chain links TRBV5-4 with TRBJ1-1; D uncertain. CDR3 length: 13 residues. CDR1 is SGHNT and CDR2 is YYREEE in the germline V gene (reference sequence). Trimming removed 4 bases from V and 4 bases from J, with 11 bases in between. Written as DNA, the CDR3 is TGTGCCAGCAGCCCCAATGGAGGCACTGAAGCTTTCTTT. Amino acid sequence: CASSPNGGTEAFF.

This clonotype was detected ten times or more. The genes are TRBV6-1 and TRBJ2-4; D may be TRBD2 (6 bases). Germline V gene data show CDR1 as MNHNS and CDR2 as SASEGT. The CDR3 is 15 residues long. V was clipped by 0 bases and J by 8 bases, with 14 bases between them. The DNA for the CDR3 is TGTGCCAGCAGTGAAGCGCACGGGAGTGCATACATTCAGTACTTC. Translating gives CASSEAHGSAYIQYF.

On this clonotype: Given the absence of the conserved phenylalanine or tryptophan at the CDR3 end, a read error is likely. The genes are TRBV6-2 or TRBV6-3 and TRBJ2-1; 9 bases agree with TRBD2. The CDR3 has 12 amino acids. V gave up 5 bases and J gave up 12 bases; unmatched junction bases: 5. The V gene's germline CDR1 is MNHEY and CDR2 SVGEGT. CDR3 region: CASSPAGGRQFS. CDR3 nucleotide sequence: TGTGCCAGCAGTCCAGCGGGAGGTAGGCAGTTCTCC.

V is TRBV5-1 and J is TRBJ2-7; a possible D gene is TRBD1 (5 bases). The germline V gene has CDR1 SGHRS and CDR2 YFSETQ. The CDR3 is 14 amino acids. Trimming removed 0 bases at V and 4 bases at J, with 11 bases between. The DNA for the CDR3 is TGCGCCAGCAGCTTGGCCGCAGGGCAGTACGAGCAGTACGTC. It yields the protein CASSLAAGQYEQYV.

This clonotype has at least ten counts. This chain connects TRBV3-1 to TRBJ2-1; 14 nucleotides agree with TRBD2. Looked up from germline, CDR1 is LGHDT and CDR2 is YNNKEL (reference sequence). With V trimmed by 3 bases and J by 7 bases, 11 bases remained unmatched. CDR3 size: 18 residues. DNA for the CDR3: TGTGCCAGCAGCCAGGCAACGAGACTAGCGGGAGGGCCAAATGAGCAGTTCTTC. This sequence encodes CASSQATRLAGGPNEQFF.

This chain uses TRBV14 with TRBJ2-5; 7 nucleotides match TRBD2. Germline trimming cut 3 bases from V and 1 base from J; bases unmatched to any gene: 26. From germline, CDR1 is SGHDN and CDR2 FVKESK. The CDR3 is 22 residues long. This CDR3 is CASSHPWGRGFVGPSTQETQYF. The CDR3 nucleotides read TGTGCCAGCAGCCATCCCTGGGGGAGGGGATTTGTTGGGCCCTCCACCCAAGAGACCCAGTACTTC.

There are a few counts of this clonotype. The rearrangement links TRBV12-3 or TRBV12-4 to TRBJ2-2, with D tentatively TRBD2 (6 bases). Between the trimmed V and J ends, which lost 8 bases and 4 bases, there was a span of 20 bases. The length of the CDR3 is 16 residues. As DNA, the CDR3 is TGTGCCAGCGTACCTACTGGGGGGTTGAGCACCGGGGAGCTGTTTTTT. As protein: CASVPTGGLSTGELFF.